These 12 T cell receptor beta chains share one sample of origin, sequenced in a study of OX40 agonist ivuxolimab in advanced cancers. TCRdb's table, derived via immunoSEQ multiplex PCR, lists solely in-frame clones and lacks some. This sample has tens of thousands of clones, with 90% found just once. This specimen was CD4+ or CD8+ T cells sorted from blood, taken in a trial of the OX40 agonist ivuxolimab. The receptors originated from an adult with an advanced solid tumor such as melanoma, head and neck, liver or kidney cancer.

This clone appeared once. The chain links TRBV28 to TRBJ1-1; no clear D gene. Germline assignment: CDR1 MDHEN and CDR2 SYDVKM. The CDR3 covers 14 residues. V was clipped by 2 bases and J by 1 base, with 8 bases between them. CDR3 in DNA: TGTGCCAGCAGTTTAATACGGAAGAACACTGAAGCTTTCTTT. Protein product: CASSLIRKNTEAFF.

The J gene is TRBJ2-7, the V gene TRBV20-1; D remains unclear. This CDR3 spans 11 amino acids. V dropped 6 bases and J dropped 3 bases, with 9 bases sitting between them. The germline CDR1 and CDR2 sequences are DFQATT and SNEGSKA (reference sequence). The CDR3 DNA reads TGCAGTGCCCAGGACGGCTACGAGCAGTACTTC. Amino acid sequence: CSAQDGYEQYF.

The chain employs TRBV11-2 and TRBJ1-5; D gene ambiguous. CDR1 is SGHAT and CDR2 is FQNNGV in the germline V gene. The germline V and J ends were trimmed by 5 bases and 4 bases, with 15 bases remaining between them. This CDR3 spans 15 amino acids. The CDR3 here is CASSPSGGRNQPQHF. CDR3 DNA sequence: TGTGCCAGCAGCCCTAGTGGAGGGAGGAATCAGCCCCAGCATTTT.

The V call is TRBV9, the J call TRBJ2-1, with D uncertain. V was shortened by 4 bases and J by 10 bases, with 12 bases between the two germline ends. The CDR3 totals 12 residues. The germline V gene encodes CDR1 SGDLS and CDR2 YYNGEE. CDR3 protein: CASSSRVGEQFF. DNA of the CDR3: TGTGCCAGCAGCTCGCGAGTTGGGGAGCAGTTCTTC.

This clone was found a few times. V usage is TRBV28 and J usage is TRBJ2-7; 11 bases line up with TRBD1. The germline CDR1 and CDR2 sequences are MDHEN and SYDVKM. With V trimmed by 3 bases and J by 5 bases, 6 bases remained unmatched. There are 15 residues in the CDR3. The CDR3: CASSLAGTGGHEQYF. The CDR3 DNA reads as TGTGCCAGCAGTTTGGCCGGGACAGGGGGGCACGAGCAGTACTTC.

CDR3 bases: TGTGCCAGCTCGCAAGGACTAGCGGGAGCCTACGAGCAGTACTTC. It codes for CASSQGLAGAYEQYF. V and J are TRBV18 and TRBJ2-7; TRBD2 aligns across 13 bases. Germline trimming cut 6 bases from V and 2 bases from J; bases unmatched to any gene: 4. Germline CDR1 is KGHSH and CDR2 is LQKENI. The CDR3 is 15 residues long.

The gene calls are TRBV18 and TRBJ1-1, with TRBD1 as a possible D gene (6 bases). Germline V gene sequence: CDR1 KGHSH, CDR2 LQKENI. This CDR3 spans 14 amino acids. V was pared by 2 bases and J by 9 bases, with 16 bases between. Here the CDR3 reads CASSPGDTWGKAFF. CDR3 in DNA: TGTGCCAGCTCACCAGGGGACACCTGGGGTAAAGCTTTCTTT.

The V and J genes are TRBV5-4 and TRBJ2-4; D perhaps matches TRBD1 (6 bases). V was pared by 2 bases and J by 1 base, with 7 bases between. CDR1 SGHNT and CDR2 YYREEE come from the germline V gene (reference sequence). The CDR3 contains 14 residues. This CDR3 reads CASSFQGAKNIQYF. CDR3 sequence (DNA): TGTGCCAGCAGCTTTCAGGGGGCCAAAAACATTCAGTACTTC.

A remark on this clone: The same CDR3 is also encoded by other DNA sequences in this sample. The V and J genes are TRBV4-3 and TRBJ2-3; weak D call: TRBD2 (6 bases). The CDR3 extends over 15 amino acids. The V gene lost 4 bases and the J gene lost 0 bases, with 11 bases spanning the gap. Germline CDR1 LGHNA, CDR2 YSLEER. This CDR3 reads CASSREATSTDTQYF. The CDR3 nucleotides read TGCGCCAGCAGCCGGGAGGCTACTAGCACAGATACGCAGTATTTT.

The V and J genes are TRBV6-4 and TRBJ2-1; possibly TRBD2 for D (6 bases). The CDR3 consists of 15 residues. Trimming took off 10 bases at V and 0 bases at J, with 16 bases between the two ends. Germline CDR1 MRHNA, CDR2 SNTAGT. This CDR3 reads CATSTSGFSYNEQFF. The CDR3 nucleotides are TGTGCCACCAGCACGAGCGGGTTCTCCTACAATGAGCAGTTCTTC.

This clone was detected only once. This sequence joins TRBV7-3 and TRBJ2-2, with 10 bases matching TRBD2. The CDR3 runs to 16 residues. Germline V gene sequence: CDR1 SGHTA, CDR2 FQGTGA. V gave up 5 bases and J gave up 2 bases; unmatched junction bases: 5. The chain's CDR3 is CASSGTSGINTGELFF. For the CDR3, the DNA is TGTGCCAGCAGCGGAACTAGCGGGATCAACACCGGGGAGCTGTTTTTT.

The genes are TRBV5-4 and TRBJ2-1; 8 nucleotides align to TRBD2. The V gene end was trimmed by 0 bases and the J gene end by 4 bases; junction bases not matched to a gene: 6. The CDR3 sequence is 16 residues long. CDR1 is SGHNT and CDR2 is YYREEE in the germline V gene (reference sequence). The CDR3 sequence is CASSLASGGPYNEQFF. CDR3 sequence (DNA): TGTGCCAGCAGCTTGGCATCGGGAGGGCCATACAATGAGCAGTTCTTC.